The TCR beta chain described here comes from a study of cytomegalovirus exposure and HLA in healthy donors. For this clone: Its specificity is unknown.

General observations from the study: TCR beta sequences numbering about 17,000 were associated with HLA alleles at 0.05 false discovery rate in a later analysis. The authors confirmed in vitro that a few CMV-associated chains were specific for CMV antigens.

V was clipped by 5 bases and J by 7 bases, with 15 bases between them. CDR1 and CDR2 (germline): SGHAT, FQNNGV. The CDR3 covers 14 residues. 60 Vbeta and 13 Jbeta primers were used in PCR. Profiling relied on immunoSEQ multiplex PCR, and the TCRdb table lists in-frame clones only, not all of them. The table includes about 230,000 clones, just over 75% detected once. Donors consisted of healthy bone marrow donors. Sequencing used PBMCs. J is TRBJ1-5 and V is TRBV11-2; D might be TRBD1 (6 bases). This receptor was identified in a woman aged 55 to 70 in good health and CMV-seropositive. Written as DNA, the CDR3 is TGTGCCAGCAGCCGAGGGGGGGGAGGCCAGCCCCAGCATTTT. It encodes CASSRGGGGQPQHF.